Presented here are 20 T cell receptor beta chains from one specimen sequenced in a study of T cell responses to AZD1222 COVID-19 vaccine. Clones were sequenced by immunoSEQ multiplex PCR, and TCRdb holds only the in-frame ones, with some missing. The data hold about 96,000 clones, with 89% observed a single time. The sequencing here drew on peripheral blood, taken on day 0 of AZD1222 vaccination. These receptors were obtained from an adult in good health.

J is TRBJ1-1 and V is TRBV5-1; a weak D match, TRBD1 (5 bases). V was pared by 0 bases and J by 1 base, with 13 bases between. The CDR3 totals 16 residues. Germline V gene data show CDR1 as SGHRS and CDR2 as YFSETQ. CDR3 bases: TGCGCCAGCAGCTTGGGCCCGGGACGGGGGAACACTGAAGCTTTCTTT. This gives the protein CASSLGPGRGNTEAFF.

This rearrangement joins TRBV5-1 to TRBJ2-2; TRBD2 is a possible D gene (6 bases). Germline CDR1 SGHRS, CDR2 YFSETQ. With 2 bases removed from V and 4 bases from J, the gap between germline ends came to 15 bases. This CDR3 is 16 amino acids long. The chain's CDR3 is CASSFEGTSGTGELFF. The CDR3 DNA sequence: TGCGCCAGCAGCTTCGAGGGGACTTCGGGCACCGGGGAGCTGTTTTTT.

The chain is built from TRBV5-1 and TRBJ2-1; maybe TRBD2 (6 bases). From germline, CDR1 is SGHRS and CDR2 YFSETQ. V lost 5 bases to trimming and J lost 0 bases, with 12 bases between them. This CDR3 has 15 residues. The CDR3 here is CASRYSGVSYNEQFF. The CDR3 nucleotides read TGCGCCAGCAGGTATAGCGGCGTCTCCTACAATGAGCAGTTCTTC.

The V call is TRBV11-2, the J call TRBJ2-5; 11 nucleotides agree with TRBD2. The CDR3 length is 15 residues. The germline V gene has CDR1 SGHAT and CDR2 FQNNGV. Trimming took 8 bases from V and 7 from J; bases not matched to a gene: 12. The CDR3 loop is CASDLGVAGGRTQYF. In nucleotides, the CDR3 is TGTGCCAGCGACCTTGGAGTAGCGGGGGGGCGGACCCAGTACTTC. Based on the CDR3 plus reference TRBV11-2 and TRBJ2-5, the full variable domain is EAGVAQSPRYKIIEKRQSVAFWCNPISGHATLYWYQQILGQGPKLLIQFQNNGVVDDSQLPKDRFSAERLKGVDSTLKIQPAKLEDSAVYLCASDLGVAGGRTQYFGPGTRLLVL.

The rearrangement links TRBV13 to TRBJ1-2, with a tentative D call TRBD1 (6 bases). The V end was cut by 5 bases, the J end by 2 bases, with 18 bases between. CDR1 and CDR2 from the germline V gene are PRHDT and FYEKMQ (reference sequence). CDR3 length equals 16 residues. The CDR3 loop is CASSRGAETVNYGYTF. The CDR3, as DNA: TGTGCCAGCAGCCGGGGGGCGGAGACCGTAAACTATGGCTACACCTTC.

The chain has TRBV28 and TRBJ2-6; D unresolved. This CDR3 contains 16 residues. The V end lost 9 bases, the J end lost 2 bases, and 17 bases lay between the germline ends. Germline V CDR1 and CDR2: MDHEN, SYDVKM. The CDR3 protein is CASLLATRAGANVLTF. The CDR3 nucleotides are TGTGCCAGTCTTTTAGCCACGAGAGCTGGGGCCAACGTCCTGACTTTC.

This clone has only a few counts. The V gene is TRBV2, the J gene TRBJ1-1, with D perhaps TRBD1 (6 bases). The V end lost 4 bases, the J end lost 3 bases, and 18 bases lay between the germline ends. The germline V gene encodes CDR1 SNHLY and CDR2 FYNNEI. This CDR3 has 16 residues. The CDR3 region has the DNA TGTGCCAGCAGTGCCCGGGGGCCCCCGGAGGACACTGAAGCTTTCTTT. The encoded protein is CASSARGPPEDTEAFF. The entire variable domain, with the rest obtained from reference TRBV2 and TRBJ1-1, is as follows: EPEVTQTPSHQVTQMGQEVILRCVPISNHLYFYWYRQILGQKVEFLVSFYNNEISEKSEIFDDQFSVERPDGSNFTLKIRSTKLEDSAMYFCASSARGPPEDTEAFFGQGTRLTVV.

This chain joins TRBV7-8 and TRBJ2-7, with 8 bases matching TRBD1. CDR3 length: 14 amino acids. V shed 5 bases and J 5 bases; nucleotides not matched to a gene: 8. Per germline, CDR1 SGHVS and CDR2 FQNEAQ. In DNA, the CDR3 is TGTGCCAGCAGCACCAGGACAGGGCACCACGAGCAGTACTTC. It yields the protein CASSTRTGHHEQYF.

This CDR3 reads CASSFMAGDNDEQFF. CDR3 in DNA: TGTGCCAGCAGTTTTATGGCGGGGGATAATGATGAGCAGTTCTTC. This chain uses TRBV27 with TRBJ2-1; TRBD2 aligns across 7 bases. Unmatched junction bases numbered 10, after V lost 3 bases and J lost 8 bases. The germline CDR1 and CDR2 sequences are MNHEY and SMNVEV (reference sequence). CDR3 length equals 15 residues.

Only a few counts were recorded for this clone. The gene calls are TRBV5-6 and TRBJ1-6; 7 nucleotides align to TRBD1. The junction had 8 bases not matched to a gene; V was cut back by 4 bases and J by 10 bases. Germline assignment: CDR1 SGHDT and CDR2 YYEEEE. This CDR3 has 14 amino acids. The DNA of the CDR3 is TGTGCCAGCAGCCTACCCGACAGGGAATCACCCCTCCACTTT. The encoded protein is CASSLPDRESPLHF. Complete variable domain (other parts from reference TRBV5-6 and TRBJ1-6): DAGVTQSPTHLIKTRGQQVTLRCSPKSGHDTVSWYQQALGQGPQFIFQYYEEEERQRGNFPDRFSGHQFPNYSSELNVNALLLGDSALYLCASSLPDRESPLHFGNGTRLTVT.

The chain employs TRBV7-2 and TRBJ1-2; D unclear. The CDR3 spans 13 residues. V was cut by 1 base and J by 7 bases, with 10 bases left in between. CDR1 is SGHTA and CDR2 is FQGNSA in the germline V gene. This chain's CDR3 is CASSLEWKGGYTF. The CDR3 bases are TGTGCCAGCAGCTTAGAATGGAAGGGTGGCTACACCTTC. Drawing the rest from reference TRBV7-2 and TRBJ1-2, the complete variable domain is GAGVSQSPSNKVTEKGKDVELRCDPISGHTALYWYRQSLGQGLEFLIYFQGNSAPDKSGLPSDRFSAERTGGSVSTLTIQRTQQEDSAVYLCASSLEWKGGYTFGSGTRLTVV.

This chain connects TRBV18 to TRBJ2-5; possible D gene TRBD2, 7 bases. V lost 0 bases, J lost 5 bases, and 16 bases lay in between. This CDR3 is 16 amino acids long. Germline V gene sequence: CDR1 KGHSH, CDR2 LQKENI. The CDR3 region is CASSPPFGGGRETQYF. CDR3 DNA: TGTGCCAGCTCACCACCCTTTGGCGGGGGCCGGGAGACCCAGTACTTC.

The chain has TRBV5-1 and TRBJ1-1, with D unresolved. Trimming stripped 0 bases from V and 11 bases from J, with 11 bases between. Looked up from germline, CDR1 is SGHRS and CDR2 is YFSETQ. The CDR3 is made up of 12 amino acids. The chain's CDR3 is CASSLESGQAFF. The CDR3 DNA follows: TGCGCCAGCAGCTTGGAGAGTGGGCAGGCTTTCTTT. Combining the CDR3 with reference TRBV5-1 and TRBJ1-1 gives the whole variable domain KAGVTQTPRYLIKTRGQQVTLSCSPISGHRSVSWYQQTPGQGLQFLFEYFSETQRNKGNFPGRFSGRQFSNSRSEMNVSTLELGDSALYLCASSLESGQAFFGQGTRLTVV.

The chain uses TRBV7-9 and TRBJ2-1, with a weak D call TRBD1 (5 bases). The CDR3 sequence is 15 residues long. Germline V CDR1 and CDR2: SEHNR, FQNEAQ (reference sequence). V was clipped by 2 bases and J by 3 bases, with 11 bases between them. CDR3 loop: CASSLTLGHYNEQFF. The CDR3 DNA reads TGTGCCAGCAGCTTAACCCTTGGACACTACAATGAGCAGTTCTTC.

This chain uses TRBV6-5 with TRBJ1-4; D is unclear. The CDR3 totals 15 residues. Trimming shortened V by 2 bases and J by 5 bases, and 12 bases separated the two germline ends. CDR1 MNHEY and CDR2 SVGAGI come from the germline V gene. CDR3 in amino acids: CASSYQHFSNEKLFF. The CDR3 bases are TGTGCCAGCAGTTACCAGCATTTCAGCAATGAAAAACTGTTTTTT.

V usage is TRBV29-1 and J usage is TRBJ1-1; D gene unclear. This CDR3 region has 10 residues. Germline V lookup: CDR1 SQVTM, CDR2 ANQGSEA. V lost 4 bases and J 8 bases, leaving 8 bases between the germline ends. DNA for the CDR3: TGCAGCGTTGTGGCCAGAGAAGCTTTCTTT. It specifies CSVVAREAFF.

This chain connects TRBV3-1 (or the pseudogene TRBV3-2) to TRBJ1-6; 8 bases agree with TRBD1. Trimming at V came to 1 base and at J to 6 bases, leaving 5 bases not matched to a gene. The CDR3 runs to 16 residues. CDR1 LGHDT and CDR2 YNNKEL come from the germline V gene (reference sequence). The CDR3 loop is CASSQVWDRINSPLHF. For the CDR3, the DNA is TGTGCCAGCAGCCAAGTCTGGGACAGGATTAATTCACCCCTCCACTTT.

This clone was detected only a few times. The chain carries TRBV19 and TRBJ1-3; weak D call: TRBD1 (5 bases). CDR3 length: 18 residues. V gave up 2 bases and J gave up 7 bases, with 24 bases separating them. The germline V gene has CDR1 LNHDA and CDR2 SQIVND (reference sequence). The CDR3 DNA is TGTGCCAGTAGTATACCTCTGGGGGGACTCCATCATGGGAACACCATATATTTT. This translates into CASSIPLGGLHHGNTIYF.

J is TRBJ1-6 and V is TRBV4-3; D is undetermined. The germline V and J ends were trimmed by 0 bases and 0 bases, with 9 bases remaining between them. The germline V gene has CDR1 LGHNA and CDR2 YSLEER. The CDR3 sequence is 17 residues long. CDR3 sequence (DNA): TGCGCCAGCAGCCAAGATGACGGTAGCTCCTATAATTCACCCCTCCACTTT. Protein: CASSQDDGSSYNSPLHF.

The V and J genes are TRBV28 and TRBJ2-7; unclear D gene. V lost 6 bases to trimming and J lost 4 bases, with 16 bases between them. Germline assignment: CDR1 MDHEN and CDR2 SYDVKM. The CDR3 is 14 amino acids. CDR3 loop: CASSPLGLVYEQYF. The CDR3 DNA is TGTGCCAGCAGCCCCCTCGGGCTGGTTTACGAGCAGTACTTC. The whole variable domain, filled in from reference TRBV28 and TRBJ2-7, reads DVKVTQSSRYLVKRTGEKVFLECVQDMDHENMFWYRQDPGLGLRLIYFSYDVKMKEKGDIPEGYSVSREKKERFSLILESASTNQTSMYLCASSPLGLVYEQYFGPGTRLTVT.